Each of the 16 T cell receptor beta chains below was sequenced from the same sample in a study of CD8 T cells in Susac syndrome (dated by TCRdb to between 2018 and 2020). Libraries were built with the immunoSEQ multiplex PCR assay. RNA was extracted using the RNeasy kit, and roughly 0.45 to 1 ug of the RNA was reverse transcribed with random hexamers. TCRdb reprocessed the public reads (quality trimming at Q25 with fastp, clone calling with MiXCR) and kept in-frame beta chains. Rows with one shared CDR3 protein collapse into an entry with the most common genes and DNA. The sample yields about 140,000 distinct CDR3 sequences; more than 85% were counted once. The ten largest clones represent roughly 0.14% of the sample. Material for sequencing was CD4+ T cells from PBMCs. Receptors were obtained from a human donor with Susac syndrome.

The chain combines TRBV5-1 with TRBJ1-2, with 9 bases matching TRBD1. V was clipped by 4 bases and J by 6 bases; unmatched bases: 4. CDR1 SGHRS and CDR2 YFSETQ come from the germline V gene. CDR3 length: 13 residues. This CDR3 is CASSPRTGDGYTF. Here the CDR3 DNA reads TGCGCCAGCAGCCCCAGGACAGGGGATGGCTACACCTTC.

The gene calls are TRBV4-2 and TRBJ2-1, with D possibly matching TRBD2 (6 bases). V was pared by 1 base and J by 5 bases, with 15 bases between. Per the germline V gene, CDR1 is LGHNA and CDR2 is YNFKEQ. This CDR3 spans 16 amino acids. The CDR3 DNA reads TGTGCCAGCAGCCAAGGGTCGAGGAGGGCCGACAATGAGCAGTTCTTC. It is translated as CASSQGSRRADNEQFF.

The chain recombines TRBV12-3 or TRBV12-4 with TRBJ2-5; 10 nucleotides match TRBD1. J was trimmed by 5 bases and V by 6 bases; bases with no gene match: 9. This CDR3 spans 15 amino acids. The CDR3 DNA is TGTGCCAGCAGCACGGACCGACAGGGGGCTGAGACCCAGTACTTC. It encodes CASSTDRQGAETQYF.

The chain has TRBV7-3 and TRBJ1-2; 8 bases line up with TRBD1. This CDR3 has 15 amino acids. Germline CDR1 is SGHTA and CDR2 is FQGTGA. V was pared by 0 bases and J by 3 bases, with 3 bases of the junction left unmatched. CDR3 DNA sequence: TGTGCCAGCAGCTTAACCGGGACAGGAGACTATGGCTACACCTTC. This encodes CASSLTGTGDYGYTF.

CDR3 nucleotides: TGTGCCAGCAGCCCGAGGGGATTGTACGAGCAGTACTTC. Encoded protein: CASSPRGLYEQYF. This chain uses TRBV11-2 with TRBJ2-7; tentatively, D is TRBD1 or TRBD2 (5 bases each). The CDR3 runs 13 residues. V was trimmed by 5 bases and J by 4 bases, leaving 12 bases between them. Germline V gene lookup returns CDR1 SGHAT and CDR2 FQNNGV.

The chain couples TRBV3-1 to TRBJ1-5, with D uncertain. Germline-derived CDR1 and CDR2 are LGHDT and YNNKEL (reference sequence). Trimming pared 6 bases from V and 2 bases from J, leaving 8 bases between. This CDR3 has 13 residues. CDR3 protein: CASSWWGNQPQHF. The DNA of the CDR3 is TGTGCCAGCAGTTGGTGGGGCAATCAGCCCCAGCATTTT.

V usage is TRBV20-1 and J usage is TRBJ1-1; a possible D gene is TRBD1 (5 bases). The CDR3 has 15 residues. Germline V lookup: CDR1 DFQATT, CDR2 SNEGSKA (reference sequence). V was cut by 5 bases and J by 0 bases, with 16 bases left in between. The CDR3 sequence is CSASTFRVMNTEAFF. CDR3 nucleotide sequence: TGCAGTGCTTCTACCTTCAGGGTCATGAACACTGAAGCTTTCTTT.

This chain connects TRBV29-1 to TRBJ2-1, with 8 positions matching TRBD1. The CDR3 is made up of 12 amino acids. Germline V gene data show CDR1 as SQVTM and CDR2 as ANQGSEA. V shed 2 bases and J 8 bases; nucleotides not matched to a gene: 2. In nucleotides, the CDR3 is TGCAGCGTTGAACCGACAGGGGATGAGCAGTTCTTC. It codes for CSVEPTGDEQFF.

This chain uses TRBV7-9 with TRBJ2-1; 11 bases align to TRBD1. The V gene's germline CDR1 is SEHNR and CDR2 FQNEAQ (reference sequence). With 6 bases clipped from V and 0 bases from J, the junction kept 10 bases outside the gene matches. The CDR3 sequence is 18 residues long. CDR3 sequence reads: CASRKGQGGKDSYNEQFF. The DNA of the CDR3 is TGTGCCAGCAGAAAGGGACAGGGGGGAAAAGACTCCTACAATGAGCAGTTCTTC.

The genes are TRBV20-1 and TRBJ1-5; D possibly corresponds to TRBD1 (5 bases). V lost 5 bases and J lost 5, with 16 bases in between. Germline V gene data show CDR1 as DFQATT and CDR2 as SNEGSKA (reference sequence). The CDR3 has 14 amino acids. The CDR3 is CSASGTVKHQPQHF. DNA of the CDR3: TGCAGTGCTTCCGGGACGGTGAAGCATCAGCCCCAGCATTTT.

The chain combines TRBV19 with TRBJ1-2, with 7 bases lining up with TRBD1. J lost 8 bases, V lost 5 bases, and 8 bases had no gene match. The germline gives CDR1 LNHDA, CDR2 SQIVND (reference sequence). The CDR3 covers 13 residues. In nucleotides, the CDR3 is TGTGCCAGTAGTCCCACCCGACAGGGAGGCTACACCTTC. Its translation: CASSPTRQGGYTF.

The rearrangement joins TRBV2 to TRBJ1-1, with D possibly TRBD1 on 6 matching bases. Trimming removed 5 bases at V and 4 bases at J, with 11 bases between. The germline gives CDR1 SNHLY, CDR2 FYNNEI. There are 13 residues in the CDR3. This CDR3 is CASSPQGTTEAFF. The CDR3 DNA is TGTGCCAGCAGTCCACAGGGCACCACTGAAGCTTTCTTT.

This chain joins TRBV28 and TRBJ2-3, with TRBD2 matching 12 bases. The ends lost 3 bases at V and 3 bases at J; junction bases unmatched: 7. There are 17 residues in the CDR3. CDR1 is MDHEN and CDR2 is SYDVKM in the germline V gene. The CDR3 reads CASSFLGLAGLTDTQYF. CDR3 DNA: TGTGCCAGCAGTTTCCTCGGACTAGCGGGGTTGACAGATACGCAGTATTTT.

V usage is TRBV13 and J usage is TRBJ2-7; D could derive from TRBD1 or TRBD2 (6 bases each). Germline V CDR1 and CDR2: PRHDT, FYEKMQ (reference sequence). The V gene lost 4 bases and the J gene lost 1 base, with 14 bases spanning the gap. The CDR3 is made up of 15 amino acids. CDR3 region: CASSYRGGLSYEQYF. The DNA for the CDR3 is TGTGCCAGCAGCTACCGAGGGGGGTTATCCTACGAGCAGTACTTC.

The chain links TRBV13 to TRBJ2-7, with 9 bases that match TRBD1. From germline, CDR1 is PRHDT and CDR2 FYEKMQ (reference sequence). The V gene end was trimmed by 5 bases and the J gene end by 2 bases; junction bases not matched to a gene: 4. The CDR3 has 14 residues. This CDR3 reads CASSPDRGTYEQYF. CDR3 DNA sequence: TGTGCCAGCAGCCCGGACAGGGGCACCTACGAGCAGTACTTC.

The chain uses TRBV29-1 and TRBJ2-1; D possibly matches TRBD1 or TRBD2 (5 bases each). The germline V and J ends were trimmed by 5 bases and 7 bases, with 15 bases remaining between them. The germline V gene encodes CDR1 SQVTM and CDR2 ANQGSEA. The CDR3 sequence is 13 residues long. In DNA, the CDR3 is TGCAGCGTTCAAGTTTTATGGGGGAATGAGCAGTTCTTC. Its translation is CSVQVLWGNEQFF.